The rows below give T cell receptor beta chains drawn from one sample of a study of blood T cell repertoires in COVID-19. Profiled with immunoSEQ multiplex PCR; TCRdb holds only in-frame clones, not every one. The data contain about 160,000 clones, under 80% of them seen just once; the ten biggest clones take up around 2.7%. What was sequenced was peripheral blood. All receptors come from a man in his 70s with acute or convalescent COVID-19. CDR3s include the opening cysteine and the closing phenylalanine or tryptophan. A D gene is named only where the DNA matches it firmly. For some rows the clone size is stated as once, few or many, or as a class when expanded; others skip it.

clone_size | cdr3_length | j_call | d_call | v_call | cdr3_aa | cdr3_nt
- | 14 | TRBJ2-3 | TRBD2 | TRBV10-3 | CATRTSGNTDTQYF | TGTGCCACCAGGACTAGCGGGAACACAGATACGCAGTATTTT
- | 15 | TRBJ2-7 | - | TRBV27 | CASTQKQGRGYEQYF | TGTGCCAGCACCCAAAAACAGGGACGGGGCTACGAGCAGTACTTC
- | 16 | TRBJ2-1 | TRBD1 | TRBV5-1 | CASSHGQGGGYNEQFF | TGCGCCAGCAGCCACGGACAGGGGGGCGGGTACAATGAGCAGTTCTTC
few | 14 | TRBJ2-1 | - | TRBV4-3 | CASSQDGGYNEQFF | TGCGCCAGCAGCCAAGATGGCGGTTACAATGAGCAGTTCTTC
many | 15 | TRBJ2-7 | TRBD1 | TRBV27 | CASSPGQGLRYEQYF | TGTGCCAGCAGTCCCGGACAGGGTCTCCGCTACGAGCAGTACTTC
- | 14 | TRBJ1-1 | - | TRBV18 | CASSPPVWQDEAFF | TGTGCCAGCTCACCACCAGTGTGGCAGGATGAAGCTTTCTTT
- | 15 | TRBJ2-5 | TRBD2 | TRBV11-2 | CASSVTSEGQETQYF | TGTGCCAGCAGCGTGACTAGCGAGGGCCAAGAGACCCAGTACTTC
- | 14 | TRBJ2-2 | - | TRBV19 | CASSILGGVGELFF | TGTGCCAGTAGTATTCTGGGGGGTGTCGGGGAGCTGTTTTTT
- | 14 | TRBJ2-3 | - | TRBV5-1 | CASSLEASPDTQYF | TGCGCCAGCAGCTTGGAGGCTAGTCCAGATACGCAGTATTTT
once | 18 | TRBJ2-1 | TRBD2 | TRBV19 | CASSQGLAGVSSYNEQFF | TGTGCCAGTAGCCAGGGACTAGCGGGAGTTTCGTCCTACAATGAGCAGTTCTTC
- | 17 | TRBJ2-7 | TRBD1 | TRBV25-1 | CASSEFGVGQDSYEQYF | TGTGCCAGCAGTGAATTTGGTGTTGGACAGGACTCCTACGAGCAGTACTTC
- | 15 | TRBJ2-1 | TRBD1 | TRBV7-8 | CASSLTGLDYNEQFF | TGTGCCAGCAGCTTGACAGGGTTAGACTACAATGAGCAGTTCTTC
once | 15 | TRBJ2-1 | - | TRBV11-3 | CASSLGSSSYNEQFF | TGTGCCAGCAGCTTAGGGTCTAGCTCCTACAATGAGCAGTTCTTC
- | 13 | TRBJ2-7 | - | TRBV7-9 | CASSLAQGYEQYF | TGTGCCAGCAGCTTAGCCCAGGGATACGAGCAGTACTTC
- | 16 | TRBJ2-6 | - | TRBV10-2 | CASIRTGFAGANVLTF | TGCGCCAGCATCCGAACAGGTTTTGCTGGGGCCAACGTCCTGACTTTC
- | 17 | TRBJ2-1 | - | TRBV5-1 | CASSVYQLVGSYNEQFF | TGCGCCAGCAGCGTTTATCAACTAGTCGGGTCCTACAATGAGCAGTTCTTC
- | 14 | TRBJ1-1 | TRBD1 | TRBV5-6 | CASSFNRGRTEAFF | TGTGCCAGCAGCTTCAACAGGGGGCGGACTGAAGCTTTCTTT
- | 15 | TRBJ1-2 | TRBD1 | TRBV7-2 | CASSFGQGGYYGYTF | TGTGCCAGCAGCTTCGGACAGGGCGGGTACTATGGCTACACCTTC
- | 15 | TRBJ1-1 | - | TRBV25-1 | CASSESFAGNTEAFF | TGTGCCAGCAGTGAATCTTTCGCGGGGAACACTGAAGCTTTCTTT
- | 14 | TRBJ2-3 | TRBD2 | TRBV7-2 | CASTSPGRPDTQYF | TGTGCCAGCACCTCCCCCGGGAGGCCAGATACGCAGTATTTT
- | 16 | TRBJ1-2 | - | TRBV5-1 | CASSGSGSGYFYGYTF | TGCGCCAGCAGCGGGAGCGGGTCAGGTTATTTCTATGGCTACACCTTC
few | 13 | TRBJ1-1 | - | TRBV7-6 | CASSSTPNTEAFF | TGTGCCAGCAGTTCAACACCGAACACTGAAGCTTTCTTT
- | 18 | TRBJ1-2 | TRBD1 | TRBV4-2 | CASSQSPQGLGTGYGYTF | TGTGCCAGCAGCCAATCCCCCCAAGGCCTCGGGACAGGCTATGGCTACACCTTC
- | 13 | TRBJ2-5 | - | TRBV27 | CASRISGEQTQYF | TGTGCCAGCAGGATCTCAGGGGAACAGACCCAGTACTTC
- | 15 | TRBJ2-7 | TRBD1 | TRBV13 | CASSSRGPSSYEQYF | TGTGCCAGCAGCTCCAGGGGGCCCAGCTCCTACGAGCAGTACTTC
- | 21 | TRBJ2-2 | TRBD2 | TRBV10-1 | CASSEPGQTFTFLAGAGELFF | TGCGCCAGCAGTGAGCCGGGACAGACCTTTACATTTCTAGCGGGAGCCGGGGAGCTGTTTTTT
- | 17 | TRBJ1-1 | TRBD1 | TRBV19 | CASSILRTGGFGTEAFF | TGTGCCAGTAGTATACTTAGGACAGGTGGTTTTGGCACTGAAGCTTTCTTT
many | 15 | TRBJ2-2 | TRBD2 | TRBV14 | CASSRAAGGTGELFF | TGTGCCAGCAGCCGCGCGGCGGGGGGAACCGGGGAGCTGTTTTTT
few | 15 | TRBJ2-7 | - | TRBV7-3 | CASSGQIMGSYEQYF | TGTGCCAGCAGCGGACAGATCATGGGCAGCTACGAGCAGTACTTC
- | 12 | TRBJ2-3 | - | TRBV25-1 | CASSAELDTQYF | TGTGCCAGCAGTGCGGAGTTGGATACGCAGTATTTT
- | 14 | TRBJ2-7 | - | TRBV27 | CASSPTTGIHEQYF | TGTGCCAGCAGTCCGACCACAGGGATACACGAGCAGTACTTC
- | 13 | TRBJ2-7 | - | TRBV6-1 | CASSEIGSYEQYF | TGTGCCAGCAGTGAAATCGGCTCCTACGAGCAGTACTTC
many | 13 | TRBJ1-2 | TRBD1 | TRBV6-5 | CASTPGGVFGYTF | TGTGCCAGCACTCCAGGGGGCGTGTTTGGCTACACCTTC
- | 16 | TRBJ1-3 | TRBD1 | TRBV6-5 | CASSYAVQGGGNTIYF | TGTGCCAGCAGTTACGCCGTACAGGGGGGTGGAAACACCATATATTTT
- | 18 | TRBJ2-7 | TRBD2 | TRBV4-1 | CASSQDTERGASSYEQYF | TGCGCCAGCAGCCAAGATACTGAGCGGGGGGCTTCCTCCTACGAGCAGTACTTC
- | 16 | TRBJ2-6 | - | TRBV27 | CATGQPYSTGANVLTF | TGTGCCACCGGACAGCCATATTCCACTGGGGCCAACGTCCTGACTTTC
few | 16 | TRBJ2-3 | - | TRBV5-4 | CASSLGVLASTDTQYF | TGTGCCAGCAGCTTGGGGGTACTAGCCAGCACAGATACGCAGTATTTT
- | 15 | TRBJ2-7 | TRBD2 | TRBV25-1 | CASSDPSGFTYEQYF | TGTGCCAGCAGTGATCCTAGCGGGTTTACCTACGAGCAGTACTTC
- | 12 | TRBJ2-7 | - | TRBV7-8 | CASSLATYEQYF | TGTGCCAGCAGCTTAGCTACCTACGAGCAGTACTTC
- | 15 | TRBJ2-7 | TRBD2 | TRBV10-3 | CAISDPSGGHREQYF | TGTGCCATCAGTGACCCTAGCGGGGGCCACCGGGAGCAGTACTTC
- | 13 | TRBJ1-2 | - | TRBV28 | CASSLQDNYGYTF | TGTGCCAGCAGTTTACAGGATAACTATGGCTACACCTTC
- | 14 | TRBJ2-5 | TRBD2 | TRBV5-8 | CASSLGTSQETQYF | TGTGCCAGCAGCTTAGGGACTAGCCAAGAGACCCAGTACTTC